Following are 10 T cell receptor beta chains from one sample sequenced in a study of T-cell reconstitution after alpha-beta-depleted transplantation in children. The authors prepared the TCRbeta library with unique molecular identifiers. Using its own MiXCR run on the PCR reads, TCRdb lists one record per CDR3 protein. Among about 300,000 distinct CDR3 sequences listed, about a tenth were seen once. Sequences were derived from PBMCs, sampled before TCRalphabeta/CD19-depleted stem cell transplant. Receptors originate from a boy younger than two with acute myeloid leukemia, due to receive a stem cell transplant.

This clonotype appeared a few times. V and J are TRBV5-5 and TRBJ2-1, with 8 positions matching TRBD2. CDR3 size: 14 residues. Germline CDR1 and CDR2: SGHKS and YYEKEE (reference sequence). The J segment lost 6 bases and the V segment lost 2 bases, leaving 4 bases of the junction unmatched. The CDR3 nucleotides read TGTGCCAGCAGCTTAGCGGGAGAGCTCAATGAGCAGTTCTTC. It yields the protein CASSLAGELNEQFF.

This clonotype was seen only a few times. The chain combines TRBV5-1 with TRBJ2-7, with D possibly TRBD2 on 6 matching bases. The CDR3 consists of 14 residues. V dropped 6 bases and J dropped 2 bases, with 15 bases sitting between them. In germline, CDR1 is SGHRS, CDR2 YFSETQ. The CDR3 DNA is TGCGCCAGCACGTTATCGGGACTTCCCTACGAGCAGTACTTC. It codes for CASTLSGLPYEQYF.

This clonotype was observed many times. The rearrangement joins TRBV12-3 or TRBV12-4 to TRBJ1-1; D remains unclear. The CDR3 length is 15 residues. Trimming left V 3 bases short and J 2 bases short, with 13 bases between. The CDR3 DNA sequence: TGTGCCAGCAGTTTTTGGAAGGGCGGAAACACTGAAGCTTTCTTT. This gives the protein CASSFWKGGNTEAFF.

V and J are TRBV19 and TRBJ2-1; 11 bases match TRBD2. The trim removed 7 bases at V and 6 bases at J, leaving 5 bases unmatched. CDR1 and CDR2 from the germline V gene are LNHDA and SQIVND (reference sequence). CDR3 length: 14 amino acids. The CDR3 coding sequence is TGTGCCAGTAATCCGGGACTAGCGGCCAATGAGCAGTTCTTC. Translating it yields CASNPGLAANEQFF.

There are many counts of this clonotype. The V gene is TRBV4-1, the J gene TRBJ1-1; maybe TRBD1 (5 bases). V was cut by 1 base and J by 3 bases, with 9 bases left in between. Germline values: CDR1 MGHRA, CDR2 YSYEKL. The length of the CDR3 is 14 residues. CDR3 bases: TGCGCCAGCAGCCAAGGGGACGGTTACACTGAAGCTTTCTTT. Its translation is CASSQGDGYTEAFF.

At least ten counts were recorded for this clonotype. The J gene is TRBJ2-5, the V gene TRBV5-1; no reliable D call. Trimming left V 4 bases short and J 5 bases short, with 12 bases between. This CDR3 has 13 residues. CDR1 is SGHRS, CDR2 YFSETQ, per germline. The CDR3 loop is CASSPLGPETQYF. The CDR3, as DNA: TGCGCCAGCAGCCCTCTTGGCCCGGAGACCCAGTACTTC.

A note on this clonotype: Given a much more abundant clone one base away, this may be a read error. The missing conserved phenylalanine or tryptophan at the end of this CDR3 makes a read error likely. The CDR3 is CASRYDGYSGNTIYI. Written as DNA, the CDR3 is TGTGCCAGCAGATACGACGGGTACTCTGGAAACACCATATATATT. V usage is TRBV7-2 and J usage is TRBJ1-3; D remains unclear. Germline V gene data show CDR1 as SGHTA and CDR2 as FQGNSA. The CDR3 is 15 residues long. V dropped 6 bases and J dropped 0 bases, with 12 bases sitting between them.

This clonotype occurred many times. The chain combines TRBV7-2 with TRBJ2-2; 7 nucleotides match TRBD1. Germline V lookup: CDR1 SGHTA, CDR2 FQGNSA. There are 18 residues in the CDR3. V lost 2 bases, J lost 0 bases, and 9 bases stayed unmatched. CDR3 nucleotides: TGTGCCAGCAGCTTATTTTTTAGGACAGGATCGAACACCGGGGAGCTGTTTTTT. This sequence encodes CASSLFFRTGSNTGELFF.

This clonotype was found many times. V and J are TRBV5-1 and TRBJ1-2; D call uncertain. The V end was cut by 4 bases, the J end by 4 bases, with 14 bases between. CDR3 size: 14 residues. Germline CDR1 reads SGHRS; CDR2 reads YFSETQ. The CDR3 is CASSPRWGFYGYTF. Written as DNA, the CDR3 is TGCGCCAGCAGCCCTCGATGGGGATTCTATGGCTACACCTTC.

This clonotype was counted many times. The rearrangement uses TRBV10-3 and TRBJ2-7; 7 positions agree with TRBD1. Trimming removed 2 bases from V and 4 bases from J; junction bases left unmatched: 5. This CDR3 contains 14 residues. CDR1 ENHRY and CDR2 SYGVKD come from the germline V gene. CDR3 sequence (DNA): TGTGCCATCAGTGAGCTAGACAGGGAATACGAGCAGTACTTC. Translating it yields CAISELDREYEQYF.